The source of this TCR beta chain is a study of T cells after yellow fever vaccination. V lost 1 base, J lost 8 bases, and 6 bases lay in between. The germline V gene has CDR1 MGHRA and CDR2 YSYEKL. This CDR3 is 12 amino acids long. Each CDR3 protein gets one entry after TCRdb re-called the 5' RACE reads with MiXCR. The sample shows around 340,000 distinct CDR3 sequences, 8.5% to 10% of them seen only once. This clonotype was seen only a few times. The source of this sequence is a man between 18 and 29 years old who received the YFV17D yellow fever vaccine. Sample: PBMCs, taken on the day of the first yellow fever vaccination. The chain links TRBV4-1 to TRBJ2-1; no firm D call. As DNA, the CDR3 is TGCGCCAGCAGCCAAGGATTCGATGAGCAGTTCTTC. Translating it yields CASSQGFDEQFF.